This entry concerns a single T cell receptor (beta chain). Its antigen target is currently unknown. The junction shows a germline mismatch at one end, possibly a read error. In the ophthalmopathy patients, disease was moderately to severely active, with a Clinical Activity Score of 3 or more, a NOSPECS grade of 4 or more, and a duration of less than 3 months. Exclusion was applied to patients with uncontrolled infections, other autoimmune diseases, pregnancy or lactation. Diagnoses were established on the basis of clinical symptoms, serum thyroxine and TRAb, thyroid ultrasound, and orbital computed tomography. PBMCs were separated from 8 to 10 ml of fresh peripheral blood using Ficoll-Paque density gradient centrifugation. Total RNA was extracted with Trizol reagent, and quality was checked on an Agilent 2100 Bioanalyzer. This entry belongs to a study of T cells in Graves' hyperthyroidism and ophthalmopathy (dated by TCRdb to between 2017 and 2020). About the full investigation: Peripheral blood samples were taken at the time of initial diagnosis, prior to any treatment. Prospective prediction of ophthalmopathy was tested in an independent validation cohort consisting of some 19 hyperthyroidism patients and more than 15 patients who later progressed to ophthalmopathy. The paper reports TCR Vbeta CDR3 sequencing of approximately 130 peripheral blood samples: 43 ophthalmopathy, around 80 hyperthyroidism and around 17 progressor patients. After sampling, hyperthyroidism patients received methimazole starting at 30 mg daily, and ophthalmopathy patients received high-dose intravenous methylprednisolone. The 80 to 100 discovery patients were randomly divided into training and test sets at a 7:3 ratio. The study also compared thyroid tissue and blood T-cell repertoires from 5 to 7 Graves' hyperthyroidism patients. A discovery cohort of about a hundred patients, roughly 45 with Graves' ophthalmopathy and roughly 59 with stable Graves' hyperthyroidism, was used to find distinguishing TCR V-J signatures.

General study outcomes and caveats: Sample size was not statistically predetermined, and blinding of investigators to group allocation was not performed. In validation, progression to ophthalmopathy was predicted by the model with about 70% sensitivity and 72% to 85% specificity, a median of roughly 6.4 months before onset. A 13 V-J signature model separated ophthalmopathy from stable hyperthyroidism, with 87.88% sensitivity and about 81% specificity in cross-validation and 80%/75% in testing. Blood samples also contained most of the expanded thyroid clonotypes (frequency above 0.001), which suggests that blood repertoires may reflect thyroid immune responses.

TCR beta CDR3 regions were amplified from RNA transcripts. For the first round of RT-PCR on the TCR CDR3, the HTBI primer set was used together with the Qiagen OneStep RT-PCR kit. Libraries were constructed in a second round of multiplex PCR, after which size selection and purification were carried out. Sequencing of the libraries was done on an Illumina HiSeq2000 using paired-end 100 bp reads. Regarding the original processing steps: SOAPnuke was used to process the raw data, throwing out any read that contained adapters or uncalled bases, had a mean Phred below 15, or lacked an exact constant-primer or identifier match. COPE v1.2.5 was used to merge high-quality paired reads, and clonotypes were defined as unique nucleotide sequences. Clonotypes were aligned to IMGT TRBV, TRBD and TRBJ reference segments using MiTCR v1.1. The analysis was restricted to V-J combinations with a frequency above 0.0001, which together covered 98% to 99.2% of the repertoires. The TCS score was defined as F50 (clonal expansion) divided by E x V (chaos), with BLOSUM62-based TCRdist calculated between CDR3 peptides within each V-J. Welch's t-statistics and random forest reduced roughly 500 V-J features to 10 to 15, which were used in a naive Bayes classifier (R e1071). TCRdb redid the processing of the public reads, applying fastp at Q25 and MiXCR, and retained in-frame beta chains. Duplicate CDR3 protein sequences are folded into a single record with the most common DNA and genes. These V and J calls originate from TCRdb's pipeline instead of the authors' own analysis. The sample includes around 250,000 distinct CDR3 sequences, with over 20% observed a single time. Jointly, the top ten make up about a third of the sample.

The material sequenced was blood. This receptor was identified in a woman aged 40 to 50 with Graves' ophthalmopathy.

The encoded CDR3 is CASSQDRMGLGSGNTIFF. The nucleotide sequence reads as follows: TGTGCCAGCAGCCAAGATCGGATGGGGCTGGGGTCTGGAAACACCATATTTTTT. The sequence links TRBV14 to TRBJ1-3, with TRBD1 tentatively as D gene (5 bases match). The germline V gene specifies SGHDN as CDR1 and FVKESK as CDR2. There are 18 amino acids in the CDR3, from cysteine to phenylalanine inclusive. Left in the record is the CDR3 DNA by itself, 54 bases read in frame from the first base.